Listed below are T cell receptor beta chains from one sample, sequenced in a study of OX40 agonist ivuxolimab in advanced cancers. Measured with immunoSEQ multiplex PCR; TCRdb has only the in-frame clones, and not every one. The profile shows around 40,000 clones, about 80% of them singletons. Sequenced here: CD4+ or CD8+ T cells sorted from blood, sampled in a trial of the OX40 agonist ivuxolimab. The origin of the receptors is an adult with an advanced solid tumor such as melanoma, head and neck, liver or kidney cancer. CDR3s leave out the opening cysteine and the closing phenylalanine or tryptophan. Size is omitted from some rows. Given values are once, few, many or a class for expanded clones.

abundance,v_gene,len,CDR3aa
once,TRBV7-9,15,ASSSSGRGGAKNIQY
NA,TRBV28,12,ASSFRVNTGELF
NA,TRBV13,14,ASSVAPGQPYYEQY
NA,TRBV4-2,11,ASGTPLDYGYT
NA,TRBV6-5,12,ASSNYFSGNTIY
NA,TRBV11-3,16,ASSPHPRYKEGYNEQF
medium-sized,TRBV7-8,14,ASSSYRAGGRETQY
NA,TRBV27,13,ASSLFPEKVYEQY
NA,TRBV5-4,14,ASSSDLAGAGNEQF
NA,TRBV5-4,14,ASSSSLAGEVGEQY
NA,TRBV12-2,10,AVSGGQETQY
NA,TRBV11-2,12,ASSFSAVNTEAF
NA,TRBV5-4,13,ASSLLGSGRGEQY
NA,TRBV11-3,11,ASSLGQGSEAF
NA,TRBV28,12,ASTTGDSNQPQH
NA,TRBV7-9,11,ASSRTDNTEAF
NA,TRBV2,12,ASPRQQGEETQY
few,TRBV5-8,13,ASSLRDRAKTEAF
NA,TRBV5-6,12,ASSFPGGIYEQY
NA,TRBV28,14,ASSFLSGGTESEQY
once,TRBV19,16,ASSMLPVRASGSNTQY
NA,TRBV7-9,10,ASSLAGKEAF
NA,TRBV27,13,ASSLQGFSNTEAF
NA,TRBV27,11,ASSRGLVNEQY
medium-sized,TRBV7-6,12,ASSTGDVAYEQY
NA,TRBV5-1,13,ASRLGPGQAYEQY
NA,TRBV29-1,15,SVEEGKGGGNTDTQY
NA,TRBV13,11,ASNKRGTYEQY
NA,TRBV5-1,13,ASSLPGGPYNEQF
NA,TRBV28,13,ASSGLAGGRNEQF
NA,TRBV7-9,14,ASSSDLDPNTGELF
NA,TRBV28,12,ASTSVRGQETQY
few,TRBV27,8,ASSFHEQY
NA,TRBV6-5,13,ASSIRAPYTGELF
NA,TRBV5-6,12,ASSSGPGNYGYT
NA,TRBV5-6,12,ASSLGTGVDGYT